This record covers a single T cell receptor beta chain. The data were taken from a study of T cell changes during pregnancy in multiple sclerosis. Profiling relied on immunoSEQ multiplex PCR, and the TCRdb table lists in-frame clones only, not all of them. The table has some 87,000 clones, approximately 92% seen once. V lost 2 bases, J lost 2 bases, and 16 bases lay in between. The V gene's germline CDR1 is MNHEY and CDR2 SMNVEV (reference sequence). The CDR3 spans 17 residues. The sample here was peripheral blood, taken in the first trimester of pregnancy. This chain uses TRBV27 with TRBJ1-5, with a weak D call TRBD1 (6 bases). The receptor was isolated from a female donor with multiple sclerosis, enrolled in a pregnancy study. The chain's CDR3 is CASSLVGQGFGNQPQHF. For the CDR3, the DNA is TGTGCCAGCAGTTTAGTTGGGCAGGGGTTTGGCAATCAGCCCCAGCATTTT.